This record looks at one T cell receptor (beta chain) sequence and its context. Which antigen it targets is not known. The record has no base qualities; no much larger clone is one base away. Genomic DNA was isolated from the sorted cells so that the TCRbeta CDR3 region could be sequenced. TCRbeta CDR3 regions were sequenced using the immunoSEQ Assay. TCRdb took over this immuneACCESS table, retaining in-frame rearrangements with V and J assigned. Such tables are incomplete; in checked studies, under half of the missing clones stem from an unresolved V gene, and the remainder is unexplained. Within this sample are over 20,000 clones, with around nine tenths of them counted one time only. About 32% of the sample is held by the ten biggest clonotypes. The trial excluded patients who had a history of autoimmune disease or who were on systemic immunosuppression. In every dose cohort, peripheral blood was drawn for TCR sequencing at baseline, cycle 4 day 1, and cycle 7 day 1. Samples were obtained from an open-label, multicenter, first-in-human phase I dose-escalation trial of ivuxolimab. Adults with locally advanced or metastatic melanoma, renal cell, hepatocellular, or head and neck squamous cell carcinoma were enrolled in the trial. CD4+ and CD8+ T cells were sorted separately from peripheral blood before TCR sequencing.

The sample originates from a study of OX40 agonist ivuxolimab in advanced cancers. With regard to the full study: Ivuxolimab was an agonistic, fully human IgG2 monoclonal antibody directed against OX40 (CD134), a costimulatory receptor. Intravenous ivuxolimab was administered to patients every 2 weeks at six dose levels: 0.01, 0.1, 0.3, 1.5, 3 and 10 mg/kg. Of the roughly 51 dose-escalation patients, hepatocellular carcinoma was present in approximately 20, melanoma in roughly 15, renal cell carcinoma in 9 and head and neck cancer in 9. A male proportion of 82.7% and a mean age of approximately 58 years, ranging from 23 to 79, were recorded for the dose-escalation cohort. Prior anti-PD-1, anti-PD-L1 or anti-CTLA-4 therapy was permitted, and approximately 40% of dose-escalation patients had received checkpoint inhibitors. Partial responses occurred in three dose-escalation patients: two with cutaneous melanoma and one with hepatocellular carcinoma. The point of sequencing TCRbeta in the periphery was to test whether ivuxolimab changed TCR sequence diversity and drove clonal T-cell expansion. The paper describes the monotherapy dose-escalation part (N ≈ 49 patients) of the phase I trial of ivuxolimab. What the study reported, not specific to this receptor: Partial responders in the 0.1-3.0 mg/kg groups had among the lowest normalized peripheral clonal expansion, especially among CD8+ T cells. Which antigens the clonally expanded peripheral T cells were specific for was not determined. Low levels of normalized T-cell clonal expansion were also seen in some patients who did not respond. After ivuxolimab, CD8+ T cells had more expanded clones than CD4+ T cells on average. At doses of 0.1 to 3.0 mg/kg, clonal expansion of both CD4+ and CD8+ T cells in blood was seen between baseline and week 6.

Inclusive of the bounding cysteine and phenylalanine, the CDR3 is 17 residues long. Left in the record is the CDR3 DNA by itself, 51 bases read in frame from the first base. The germline V gene gives CDR1 as MDHEN and CDR2 as SYDVKM. Trimming at the junction amounts to 6 bases on V and 6 bases on J, and the germline ends lie 26 bases apart. The sequence was obtained from an adult with an advanced solid tumor such as melanoma, head and neck, liver or kidney cancer. Sequencing used CD4+ or CD8+ T cells sorted from blood, obtained in a trial of the OX40 agonist ivuxolimab. This chain is built from TRBV28 and TRBJ1-2, with a weak D call of TRBD1 (6 bases match). The DNA reads TGTGCCAGCAGGCCCCCGGGGGCGATTCTCCCGTCAGATGGCTACACCTTC. This gives the protein CASRPPGAILPSDGYTF.